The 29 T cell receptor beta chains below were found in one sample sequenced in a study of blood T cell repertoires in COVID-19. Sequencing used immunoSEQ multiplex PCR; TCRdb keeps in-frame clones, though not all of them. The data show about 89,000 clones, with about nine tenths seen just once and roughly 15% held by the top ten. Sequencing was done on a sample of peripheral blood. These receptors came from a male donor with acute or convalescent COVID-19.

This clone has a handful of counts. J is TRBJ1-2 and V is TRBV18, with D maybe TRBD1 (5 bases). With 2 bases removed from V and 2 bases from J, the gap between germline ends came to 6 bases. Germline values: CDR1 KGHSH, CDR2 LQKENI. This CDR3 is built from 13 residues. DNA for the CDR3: TGTGCCAGCTCACCAGACAGCAACTATGGCTACACCTTC. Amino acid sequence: CASSPDSNYGYTF.

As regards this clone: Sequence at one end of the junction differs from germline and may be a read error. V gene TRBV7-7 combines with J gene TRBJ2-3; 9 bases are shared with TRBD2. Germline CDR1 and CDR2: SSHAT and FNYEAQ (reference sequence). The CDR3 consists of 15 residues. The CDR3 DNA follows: TGTGCTAGCAGCGCAAGCGGGGGGCCCGTTGGTACGCAGTATTTT. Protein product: CASSASGGPVGTQYF.

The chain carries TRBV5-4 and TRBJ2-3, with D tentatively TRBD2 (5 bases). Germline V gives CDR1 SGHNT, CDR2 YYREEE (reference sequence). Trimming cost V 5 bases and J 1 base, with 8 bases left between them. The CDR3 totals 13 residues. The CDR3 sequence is CASRTGGTDTQYF. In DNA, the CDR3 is TGTGCCAGCAGAACCGGGGGCACAGATACGCAGTATTTT.

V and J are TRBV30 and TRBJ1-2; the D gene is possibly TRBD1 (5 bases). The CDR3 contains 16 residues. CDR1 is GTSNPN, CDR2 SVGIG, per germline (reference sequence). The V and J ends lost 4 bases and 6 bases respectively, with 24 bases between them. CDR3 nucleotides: TGTGCCTGGACTCCCCCTGGGGCAGTCTTGTATGATGGCTACACCTTC. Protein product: CAWTPPGAVLYDGYTF.

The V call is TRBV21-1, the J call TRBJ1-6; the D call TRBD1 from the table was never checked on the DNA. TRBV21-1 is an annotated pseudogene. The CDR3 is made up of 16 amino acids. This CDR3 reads CASRGATTIQNSPLHF. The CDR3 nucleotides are TGTGCCAGTAGGGGCGCGACCACAATTCAAAATTCACCCCTCCACTTT.

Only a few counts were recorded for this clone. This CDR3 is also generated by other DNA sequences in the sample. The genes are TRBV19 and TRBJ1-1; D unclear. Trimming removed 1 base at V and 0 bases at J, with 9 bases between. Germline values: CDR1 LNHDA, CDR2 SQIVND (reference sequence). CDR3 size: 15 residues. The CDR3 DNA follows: TGTGCCAGTAGTATAGGGACCGGGGTGAACACTGAAGCTTTCTTT. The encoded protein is CASSIGTGVNTEAFF.

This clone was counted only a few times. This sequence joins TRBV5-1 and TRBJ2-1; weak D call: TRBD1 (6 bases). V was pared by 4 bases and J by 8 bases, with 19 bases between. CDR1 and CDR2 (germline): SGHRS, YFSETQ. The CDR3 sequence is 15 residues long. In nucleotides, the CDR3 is TGCGCCAGCAGCGGTCCCGGGACAACTCTGCATGAGCAGTTCTTC. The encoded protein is CASSGPGTTLHEQFF.

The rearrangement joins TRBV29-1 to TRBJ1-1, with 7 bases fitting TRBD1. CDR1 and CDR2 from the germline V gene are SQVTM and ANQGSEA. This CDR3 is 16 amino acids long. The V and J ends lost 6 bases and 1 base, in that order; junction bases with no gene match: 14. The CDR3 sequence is CSVRMRTGQSNTEAFF. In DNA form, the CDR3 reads TGCAGCGTCCGAATGCGTACGGGACAGTCGAACACTGAAGCTTTCTTT.

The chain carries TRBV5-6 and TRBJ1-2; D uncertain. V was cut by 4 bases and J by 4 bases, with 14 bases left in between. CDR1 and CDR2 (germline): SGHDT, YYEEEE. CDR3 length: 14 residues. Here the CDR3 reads CASSPYFAPYGYTF. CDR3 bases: TGTGCCAGCAGCCCCTACTTCGCGCCCTATGGCTACACCTTC.

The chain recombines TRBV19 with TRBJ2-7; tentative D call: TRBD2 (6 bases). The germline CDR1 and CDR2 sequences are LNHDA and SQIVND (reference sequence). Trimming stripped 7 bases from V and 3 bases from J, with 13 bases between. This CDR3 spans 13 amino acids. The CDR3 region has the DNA TGTGCCAGTAAAGCGGGCACCAACTACGAGCAGTACTTC. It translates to CASKAGTNYEQYF.

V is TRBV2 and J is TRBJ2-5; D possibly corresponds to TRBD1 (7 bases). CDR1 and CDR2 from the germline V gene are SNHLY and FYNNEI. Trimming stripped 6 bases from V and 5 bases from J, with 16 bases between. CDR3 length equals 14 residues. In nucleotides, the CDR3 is TGTGCCAGCAGGGGGGGACAGTTTAAGGAGACCCAGTACTTC. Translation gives CASRGGQFKETQYF.

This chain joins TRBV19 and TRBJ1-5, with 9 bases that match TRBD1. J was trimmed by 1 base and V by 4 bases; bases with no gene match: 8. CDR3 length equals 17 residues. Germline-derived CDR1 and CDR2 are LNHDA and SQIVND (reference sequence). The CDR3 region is CASSTTGGGRSNQPQHF. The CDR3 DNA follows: TGTGCCAGTAGTACGACAGGGGGAGGTAGGAGCAATCAGCCCCAGCATTTT. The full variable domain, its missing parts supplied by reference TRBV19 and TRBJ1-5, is DGGITQSPKYLFRKEGQNVTLSCEQNLNHDAMYWYRQDPGQGLRLIYYSQIVNDFQKGDIAEGYSVSREKKESFPLTVTSAQKNPTAFYLCASSTTGGGRSNQPQHFGDGTRLSIL.

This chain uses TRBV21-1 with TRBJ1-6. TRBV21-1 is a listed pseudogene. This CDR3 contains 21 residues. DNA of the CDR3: TGTGCCAGCAGCAAAGGAACTGGGACTGCAGGGTGCACCTCCTATAATTCACCCCTCCACTTT. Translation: CASSKGTGTAGCTSYNSPLHF.

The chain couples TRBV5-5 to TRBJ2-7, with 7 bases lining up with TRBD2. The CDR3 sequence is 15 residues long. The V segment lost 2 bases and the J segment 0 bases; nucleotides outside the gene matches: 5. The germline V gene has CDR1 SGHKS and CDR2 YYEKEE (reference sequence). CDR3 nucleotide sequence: TGTGCCAGCAGCTTTCTAGCGGCAAGCTCCTACGAGCAGTACTTC. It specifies CASSFLAASSYEQYF.

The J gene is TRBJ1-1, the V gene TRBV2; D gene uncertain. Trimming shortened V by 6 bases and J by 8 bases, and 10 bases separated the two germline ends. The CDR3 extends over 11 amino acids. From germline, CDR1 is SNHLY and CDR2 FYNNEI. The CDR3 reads CASSIRREAFF. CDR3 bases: TGTGCCAGCAGCATAAGGAGGGAAGCTTTCTTT.

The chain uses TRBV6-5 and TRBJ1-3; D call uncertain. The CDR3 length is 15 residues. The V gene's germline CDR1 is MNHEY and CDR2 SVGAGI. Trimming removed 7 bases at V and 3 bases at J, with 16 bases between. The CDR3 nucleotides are TGTGCCAGCATCCCTCAGATATTTCTTGGAAACACCATATATTTT. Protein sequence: CASIPQIFLGNTIYF.

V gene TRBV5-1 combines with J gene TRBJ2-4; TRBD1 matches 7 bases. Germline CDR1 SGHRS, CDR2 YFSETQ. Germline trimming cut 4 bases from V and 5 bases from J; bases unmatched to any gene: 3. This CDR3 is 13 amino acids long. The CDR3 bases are TGCGCCAGCAGCATAGGGACAGAAAACATTCAGTACTTC. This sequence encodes CASSIGTENIQYF.

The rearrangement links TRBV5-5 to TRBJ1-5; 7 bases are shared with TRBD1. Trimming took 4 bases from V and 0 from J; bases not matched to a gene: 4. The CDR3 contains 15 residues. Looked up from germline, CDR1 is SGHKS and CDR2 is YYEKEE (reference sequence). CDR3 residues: CASSGQVNSNQPQHF. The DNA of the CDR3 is TGTGCCAGCAGCGGACAGGTTAATAGCAATCAGCCCCAGCATTTT.

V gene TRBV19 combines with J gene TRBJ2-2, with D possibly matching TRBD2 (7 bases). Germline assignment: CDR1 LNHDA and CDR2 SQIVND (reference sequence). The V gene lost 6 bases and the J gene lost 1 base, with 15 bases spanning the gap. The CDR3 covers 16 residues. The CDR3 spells CASSPEAGQNTGELFF. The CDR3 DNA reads TGTGCCAGTAGCCCAGAAGCGGGACAGAACACCGGGGAGCTGTTTTTT.

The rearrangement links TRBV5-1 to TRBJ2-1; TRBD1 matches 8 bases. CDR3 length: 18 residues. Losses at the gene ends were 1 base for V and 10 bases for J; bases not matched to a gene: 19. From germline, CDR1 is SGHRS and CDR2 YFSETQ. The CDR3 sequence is CASSLMWRQGLSPGEQFF. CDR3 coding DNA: TGCGCCAGCAGCTTGATGTGGCGACAGGGGCTATCCCCAGGGGAGCAGTTCTTC.

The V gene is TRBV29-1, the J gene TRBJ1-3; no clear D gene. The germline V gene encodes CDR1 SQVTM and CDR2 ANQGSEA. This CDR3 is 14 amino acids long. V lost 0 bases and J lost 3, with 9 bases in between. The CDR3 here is CSVEEQRNGNTIYF. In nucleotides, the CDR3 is TGCAGCGTTGAAGAACAGAGAAATGGAAACACCATATATTTT.

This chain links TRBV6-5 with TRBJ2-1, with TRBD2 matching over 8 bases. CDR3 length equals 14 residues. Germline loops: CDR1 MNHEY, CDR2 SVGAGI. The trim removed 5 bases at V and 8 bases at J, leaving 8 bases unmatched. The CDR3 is CASSPGTRKDEQFF. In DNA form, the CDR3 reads TGTGCCAGCAGTCCCGGGACTAGAAAGGATGAGCAGTTCTTC.

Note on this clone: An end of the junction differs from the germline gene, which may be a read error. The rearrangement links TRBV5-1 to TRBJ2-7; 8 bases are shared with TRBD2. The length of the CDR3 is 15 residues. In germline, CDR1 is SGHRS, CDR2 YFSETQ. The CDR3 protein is CARSLAGGGSYEQYF. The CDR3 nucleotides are TGCGCCCGCAGCTTGGCCGGGGGGGGCTCGTACGAGCAGTACTTC.

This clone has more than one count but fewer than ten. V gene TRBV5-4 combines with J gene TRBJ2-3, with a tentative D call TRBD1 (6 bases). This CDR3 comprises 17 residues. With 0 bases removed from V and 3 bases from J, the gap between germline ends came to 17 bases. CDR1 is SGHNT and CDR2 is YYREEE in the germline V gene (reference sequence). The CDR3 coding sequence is TGTGCCAGCAGCTTGGGGGGAACACAGGGTCTTACAGATACGCAGTATTTT. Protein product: CASSLGGTQGLTDTQYF.

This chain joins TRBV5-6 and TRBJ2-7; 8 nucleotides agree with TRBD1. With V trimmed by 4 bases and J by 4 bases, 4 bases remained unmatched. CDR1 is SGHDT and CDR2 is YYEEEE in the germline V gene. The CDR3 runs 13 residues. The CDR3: CASSLTGGYEQYF. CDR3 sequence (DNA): TGTGCCAGCAGCCTCACAGGGGGGTACGAGCAGTACTTC. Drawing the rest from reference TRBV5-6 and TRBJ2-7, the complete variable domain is DAGVTQSPTHLIKTRGQQVTLRCSPKSGHDTVSWYQQALGQGPQFIFQYYEEEERQRGNFPDRFSGHQFPNYSSELNVNALLLGDSALYLCASSLTGGYEQYFGPGTRLTVT.

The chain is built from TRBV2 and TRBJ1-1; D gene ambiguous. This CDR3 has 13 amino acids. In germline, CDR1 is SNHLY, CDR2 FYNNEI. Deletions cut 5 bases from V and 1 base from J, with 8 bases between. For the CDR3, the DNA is TGTGCCAGCAGTTTTGGCACGAACACTGAAGCTTTCTTT. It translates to CASSFGTNTEAFF.

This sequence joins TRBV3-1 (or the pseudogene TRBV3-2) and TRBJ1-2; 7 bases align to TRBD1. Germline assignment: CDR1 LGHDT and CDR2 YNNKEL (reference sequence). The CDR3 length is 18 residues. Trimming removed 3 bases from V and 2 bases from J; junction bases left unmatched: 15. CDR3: CASSHGPGTASKNYGYTF. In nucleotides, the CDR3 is TGTGCCAGCAGCCATGGCCCCGGGACAGCTTCTAAGAACTATGGCTACACCTTC.

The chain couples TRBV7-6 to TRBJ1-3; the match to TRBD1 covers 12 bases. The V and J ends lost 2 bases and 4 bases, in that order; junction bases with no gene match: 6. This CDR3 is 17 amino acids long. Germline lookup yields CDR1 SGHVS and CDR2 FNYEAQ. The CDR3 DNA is TGTGCCAGCAGCTTAAGGGGACAGGGGGCAGGAGGAAACACCATATATTTT. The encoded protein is CASSLRGQGAGGNTIYF.

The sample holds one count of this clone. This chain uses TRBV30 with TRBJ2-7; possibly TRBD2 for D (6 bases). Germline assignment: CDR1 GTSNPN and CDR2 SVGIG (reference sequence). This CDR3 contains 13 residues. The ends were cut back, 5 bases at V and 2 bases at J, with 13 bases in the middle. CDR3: CAWARGTTYEQYF. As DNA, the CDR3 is TGTGCCTGGGCTCGGGGGACCACCTACGAGCAGTACTTC.